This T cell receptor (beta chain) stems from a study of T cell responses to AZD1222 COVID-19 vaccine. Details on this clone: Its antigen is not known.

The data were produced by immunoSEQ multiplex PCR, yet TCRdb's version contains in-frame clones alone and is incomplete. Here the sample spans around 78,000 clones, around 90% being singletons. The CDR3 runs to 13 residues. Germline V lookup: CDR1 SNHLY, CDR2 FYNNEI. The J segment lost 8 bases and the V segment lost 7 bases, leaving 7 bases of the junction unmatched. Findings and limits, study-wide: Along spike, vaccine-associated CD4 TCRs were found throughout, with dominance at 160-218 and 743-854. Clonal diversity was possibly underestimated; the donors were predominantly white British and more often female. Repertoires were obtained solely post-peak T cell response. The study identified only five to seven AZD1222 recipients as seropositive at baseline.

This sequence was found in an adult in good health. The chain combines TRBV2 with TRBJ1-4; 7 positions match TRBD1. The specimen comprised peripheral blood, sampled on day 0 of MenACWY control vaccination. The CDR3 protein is CASMLQGPEKLFF. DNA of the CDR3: TGTGCCAGCATGCTACAGGGGCCAGAAAAACTGTTTTTT.